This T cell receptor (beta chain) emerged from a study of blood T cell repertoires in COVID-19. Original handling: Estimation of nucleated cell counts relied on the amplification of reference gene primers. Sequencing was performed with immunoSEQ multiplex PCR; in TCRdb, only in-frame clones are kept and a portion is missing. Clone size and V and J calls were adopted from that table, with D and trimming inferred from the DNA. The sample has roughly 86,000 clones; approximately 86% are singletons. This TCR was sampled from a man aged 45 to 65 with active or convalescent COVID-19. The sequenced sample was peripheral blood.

Here the CDR3 DNA reads TGTGCCACCGGTGGGACAGGGTATAACACCGGGGAGCTGTTTTTT. Translated, it gives CATGGTGYNTGELFF. V gene TRBV24-1 combines with J gene TRBJ2-2, with TRBD1 matching over 9 bases. Germline CDR1 and CDR2: KGHDR and SFDVKD. The CDR3 length is 15 residues. J gave up 2 bases and V 9 bases, and 6 bases lay outside the gene matches.